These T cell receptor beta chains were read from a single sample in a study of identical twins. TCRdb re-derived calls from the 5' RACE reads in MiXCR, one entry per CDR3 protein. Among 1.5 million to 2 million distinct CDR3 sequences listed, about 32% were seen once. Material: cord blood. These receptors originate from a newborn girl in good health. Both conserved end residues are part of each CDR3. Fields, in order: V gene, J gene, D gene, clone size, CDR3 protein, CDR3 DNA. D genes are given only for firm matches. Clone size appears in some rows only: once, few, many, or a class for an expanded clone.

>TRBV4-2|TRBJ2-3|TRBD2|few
CASSQDGVLAATDTQYF
TGTGCCAGCAGCCAAGATGGAGTGCTAGCGGCCACAGATACGCAGTATTTT
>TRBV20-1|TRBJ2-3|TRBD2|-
CSAGSGGSTDTQYF
TGCAGTGCTGGTAGCGGGGGGAGCACAGATACGCAGTATTTT
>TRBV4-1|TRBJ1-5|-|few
CASSQDRVYQPQHF
TGCGCCAGCAGCCAAGATCGAGTTTATCAGCCCCAGCATTTT
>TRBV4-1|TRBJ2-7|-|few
CASSHPKSEQYF
TGCGCCAGCAGCCATCCTAAGTCCGAGCAGTACTTC
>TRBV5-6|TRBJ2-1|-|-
CASSLVGTTNERFF
TGTGCCAGCAGCTTGGTAGGGACAACGAATGAGCGGTTCTTC
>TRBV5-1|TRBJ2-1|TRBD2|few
CASSLASGLGEWQFF
TGCGCCAGCAGCTTAGCGTCGGGACTAGGGGAATGGCAGTTCTTC
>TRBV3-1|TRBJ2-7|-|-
CASSQGSAWTRDGQYF
TGTGCCAGCAGCCAAGGTTCCGCATGGACGAGGGACGGGCAGTACTTC
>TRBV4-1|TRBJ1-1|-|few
CASSQETTGAFF
TGCGCCAGCAGCCAAGAGACGACAGGAGCTTTCTTT
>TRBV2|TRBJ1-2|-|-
CASSAQDYGYTF
TGTGCCAGCAGTGCACAGGACTATGGCTACACCTTC
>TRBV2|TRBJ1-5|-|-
CASTELYSNQPQHF
TGTGCCAGCACAGAGCTATATAGCAATCAGCCCCAGCATTTT
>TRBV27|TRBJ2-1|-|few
CASSLAGTLSNEQFF
TGTGCCAGCAGTTTAGCGGGTACTTTATCCAATGAGCAGTTCTTC
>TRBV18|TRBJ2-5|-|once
CASSAGLRTQETQYF
TGTGCCAGCTCAGCCGGATTAAGAACCCAAGAGACCCAGTACTTC
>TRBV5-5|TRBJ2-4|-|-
CASSQVGYRERNIQYF
TGTGCCAGCAGCCAAGTCGGATACAGGGAAAGAAACATTCAGTACTTC
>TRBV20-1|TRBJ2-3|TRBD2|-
CSAQKLADTQYF
TGCAGTGCTCAGAAACTAGCGGATACGCAGTATTTT
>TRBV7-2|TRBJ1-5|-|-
CASSSVGQSNQPQHF
TGTGCCAGCAGCTCCGTCGGACAGAGCAATCAGCCCCAGCATTTT
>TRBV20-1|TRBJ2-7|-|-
CSAKEIRGYEQYF
TGCAGTGCAAAGGAAATCAGGGGCTACGAGCAGTACTTC
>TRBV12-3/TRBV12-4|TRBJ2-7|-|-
CATRGSSYNEQYF
TGTGCGACCAGGGGTAGCTCCTACAATGAGCAGTACTTC
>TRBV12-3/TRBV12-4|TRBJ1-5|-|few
CASSLAAAAGFQPQHF
TGTGCCAGCAGTTTAGCCGCCGCCGCAGGGTTTCAGCCCCAGCATTTT
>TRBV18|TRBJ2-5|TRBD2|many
CASSPGLAGAETQYF
TGTGCCAGCTCACCAGGACTAGCGGGAGCCGAGACCCAGTACTTC
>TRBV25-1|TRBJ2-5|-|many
CASSAHREETQYF
TGTGCCAGCAGTGCCCACAGGGAGGAGACCCAGTACTTC
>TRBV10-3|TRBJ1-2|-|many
CAISESQLDKYGYTF
TGTGCCATCAGTGAGTCCCAACTGGACAAGTATGGCTACACCTTC
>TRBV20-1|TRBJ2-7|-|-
CSASGAHNEQYF
TGCAGTGCTAGCGGGGCCCACAATGAGCAGTACTTC
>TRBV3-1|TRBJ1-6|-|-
CASSQGGPLTYNSPLHF
TGTGCCAGCAGCCAAGGGGGCCCTCTTACCTATAATTCACCCCTCCACTTT
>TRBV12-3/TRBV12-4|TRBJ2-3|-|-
CASSFWWGKGQHGTDTQYF
TGTGCCAGCAGTTTTTGGTGGGGGAAAGGCCAGCATGGTACAGATACGCAGTATTTT
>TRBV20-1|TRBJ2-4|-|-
CSARELERAKNIQYF
TGCAGTGCTAGAGAATTGGAGAGGGCCAAAAACATTCAGTACTTC
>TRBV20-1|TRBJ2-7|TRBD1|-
CSARDRGKTYEQYF
TGCAGTGCTAGAGACAGGGGGAAGACCTACGAGCAGTACTTC